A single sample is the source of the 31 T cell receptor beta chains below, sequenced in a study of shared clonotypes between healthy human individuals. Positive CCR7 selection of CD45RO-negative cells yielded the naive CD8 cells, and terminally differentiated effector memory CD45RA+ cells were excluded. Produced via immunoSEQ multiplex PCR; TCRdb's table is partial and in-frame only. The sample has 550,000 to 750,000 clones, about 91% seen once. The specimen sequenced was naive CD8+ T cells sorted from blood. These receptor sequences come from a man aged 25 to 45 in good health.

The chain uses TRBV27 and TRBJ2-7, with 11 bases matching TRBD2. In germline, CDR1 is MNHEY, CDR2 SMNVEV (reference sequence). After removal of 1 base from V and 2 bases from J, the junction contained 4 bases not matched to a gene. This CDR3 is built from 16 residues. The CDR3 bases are TGTGCCAGCAGTTTATTGGGACTAGCGGAGACCTACGAGCAGTACTTC. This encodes CASSLLGLAETYEQYF.

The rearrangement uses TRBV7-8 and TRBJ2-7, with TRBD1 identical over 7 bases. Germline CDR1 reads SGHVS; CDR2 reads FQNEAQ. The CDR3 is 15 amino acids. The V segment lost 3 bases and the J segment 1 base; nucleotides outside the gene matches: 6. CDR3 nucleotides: TGTGCCAGCAGCTTGGGACAGCTTCTATCCTACGAGCAGTACTTC. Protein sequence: CASSLGQLLSYEQYF.

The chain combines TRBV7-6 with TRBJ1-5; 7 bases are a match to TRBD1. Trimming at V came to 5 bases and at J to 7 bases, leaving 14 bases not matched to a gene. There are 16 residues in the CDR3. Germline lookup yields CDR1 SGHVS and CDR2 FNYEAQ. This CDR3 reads CASSPLEGAMKQPQHF. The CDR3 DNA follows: TGTGCCAGCAGCCCACTCGAGGGGGCGATGAAGCAGCCCCAGCATTTT. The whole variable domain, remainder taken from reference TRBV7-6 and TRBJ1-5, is GAGVSQSPRYKVTKRGQDVALRCDPISGHVSLYWYRQALGQGPEFLTYFNYEAQQDKSGLPNDRFSAERPEGSISTLTIQRTEQRDSAMYRCASSPLEGAMKQPQHFGDGTRLSIL.

The CDR3 region is CASSLSRQNYEQYF. CDR3 nucleotides: TGTGCCAGCAGTTTATCCCGACAGAACTACGAGCAGTACTTC. This chain connects TRBV28 to TRBJ2-7; D might be TRBD1 (5 bases). Between the trimmed V and J ends, which lost 1 base and 3 bases, there was a span of 10 bases. The CDR3 length is 14 residues. CDR1 is MDHEN, CDR2 SYDVKM, per germline.

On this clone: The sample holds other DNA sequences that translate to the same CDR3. In DNA, the CDR3 is TGTGCCAGCAGTTTGAGTCTAGCGTCCTACAATGAGCAGTTCTTC. It is translated as CASSLSLASYNEQFF. V gene TRBV28 combines with J gene TRBJ2-1, with D tentatively TRBD2 (6 bases). Germline values: CDR1 MDHEN, CDR2 SYDVKM. V was trimmed by 3 bases and J by 1 base, leaving 10 bases between them. This CDR3 contains 15 residues.

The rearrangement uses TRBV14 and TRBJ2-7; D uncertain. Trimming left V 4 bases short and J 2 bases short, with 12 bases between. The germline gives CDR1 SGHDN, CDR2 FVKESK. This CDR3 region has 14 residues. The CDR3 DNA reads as TGTGCCAGCAGCCCACGCGTCCGCACCTACGAGCAGTACTTC. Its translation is CASSPRVRTYEQYF.

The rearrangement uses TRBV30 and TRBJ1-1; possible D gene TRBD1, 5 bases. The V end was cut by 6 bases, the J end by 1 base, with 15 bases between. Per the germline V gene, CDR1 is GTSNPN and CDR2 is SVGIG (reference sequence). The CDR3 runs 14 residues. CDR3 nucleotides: TGTGCCTGCCCGCCCGCCAGGGAGAACACTGAAGCTTTCTTT. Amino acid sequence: CACPPARENTEAFF.

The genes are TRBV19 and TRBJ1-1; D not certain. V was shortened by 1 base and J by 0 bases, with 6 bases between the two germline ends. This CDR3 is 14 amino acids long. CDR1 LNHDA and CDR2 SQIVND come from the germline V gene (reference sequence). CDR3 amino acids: CASSIGGMNTEAFF. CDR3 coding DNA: TGTGCCAGTAGTATAGGGGGAATGAACACTGAAGCTTTCTTT.

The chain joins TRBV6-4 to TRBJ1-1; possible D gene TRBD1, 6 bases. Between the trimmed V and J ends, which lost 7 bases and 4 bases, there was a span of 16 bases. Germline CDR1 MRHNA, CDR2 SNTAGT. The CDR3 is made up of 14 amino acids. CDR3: CASKVTGSGTEAFF. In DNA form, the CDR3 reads TGTGCCAGCAAGGTCACAGGGTCAGGCACTGAAGCTTTCTTT.

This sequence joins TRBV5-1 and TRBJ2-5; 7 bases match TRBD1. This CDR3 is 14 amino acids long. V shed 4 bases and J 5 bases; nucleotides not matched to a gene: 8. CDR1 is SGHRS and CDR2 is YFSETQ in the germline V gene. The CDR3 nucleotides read TGCGCCAGCAGCGAGGGGGCGCCCCGGGAGACCCAGTACTTC. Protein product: CASSEGAPRETQYF.

The CDR3 spells CASTQGANPRQETQYF. The DNA of the CDR3 is TGTGCCAGCACACAGGGGGCCAACCCACGCCAAGAGACCCAGTACTTC. The chain recombines TRBV21-1 with TRBJ2-5; no check of the table's D call, TRBD1, against the DNA was made. TRBV21-1 is recorded as a pseudogene. The CDR3 consists of 16 residues.

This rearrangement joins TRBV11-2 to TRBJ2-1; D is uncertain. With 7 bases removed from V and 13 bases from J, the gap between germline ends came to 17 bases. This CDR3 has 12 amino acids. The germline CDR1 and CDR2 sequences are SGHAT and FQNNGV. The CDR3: CASTTLGSPQFF. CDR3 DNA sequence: TGTGCCAGCACCACATTAGGCTCCCCCCAGTTCTTC.

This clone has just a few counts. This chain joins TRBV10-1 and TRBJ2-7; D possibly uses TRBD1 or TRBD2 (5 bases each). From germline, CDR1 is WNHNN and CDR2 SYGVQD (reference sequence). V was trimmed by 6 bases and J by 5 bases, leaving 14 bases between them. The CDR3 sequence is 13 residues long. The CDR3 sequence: CASRGDPGDEQYF. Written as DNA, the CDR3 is TGCGCCAGCAGGGGGGACCCCGGGGACGAGCAGTACTTC.

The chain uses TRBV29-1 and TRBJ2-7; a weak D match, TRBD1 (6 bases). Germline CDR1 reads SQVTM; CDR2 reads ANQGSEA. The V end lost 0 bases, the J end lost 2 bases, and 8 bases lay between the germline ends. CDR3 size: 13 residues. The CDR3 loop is CSVEEDSPYEQYF. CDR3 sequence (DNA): TGCAGCGTTGAAGAGGACAGTCCCTACGAGCAGTACTTC.

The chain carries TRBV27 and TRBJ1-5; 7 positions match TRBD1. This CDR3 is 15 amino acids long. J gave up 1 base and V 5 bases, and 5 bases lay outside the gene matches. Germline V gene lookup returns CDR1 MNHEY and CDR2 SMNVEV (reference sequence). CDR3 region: CASSPRTGSNQPQHF. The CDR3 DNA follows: TGTGCCAGCAGTCCCAGGACAGGCAGCAATCAGCCCCAGCATTTT.

The CDR3: CASSLGVRYEQYF. CDR3 in DNA: TGTGCCAGCAGCTTAGGGGTTCGATACGAGCAGTACTTC. The chain is built from TRBV11-2 and TRBJ2-7; D unresolved. The germline V gene has CDR1 SGHAT and CDR2 FQNNGV. This CDR3 spans 13 amino acids. V lost 1 base and J 4 bases, leaving 8 bases between the germline ends. The complete variable domain, with remaining parts taken from reference TRBV11-2 and TRBJ2-7, reads EAGVAQSPRYKIIEKRQSVAFWCNPISGHATLYWYQQILGQGPKLLIQFQNNGVVDDSQLPKDRFSAERLKGVDSTLKIQPAKLEDSAVYLCASSLGVRYEQYFGPGTRLTVT.

Here the CDR3 DNA reads TGTGCCAGCAGTTACAAGAACTCCTACGAGCAGTACTTC. It yields the protein CASSYKNSYEQYF. The chain recombines TRBV27 with TRBJ2-7, with no clear D. This CDR3 region has 13 residues. CDR1 is MNHEY, CDR2 SMNVEV, per germline (reference sequence). Trimming removed 4 bases from V and 0 bases from J, with 7 bases in between.

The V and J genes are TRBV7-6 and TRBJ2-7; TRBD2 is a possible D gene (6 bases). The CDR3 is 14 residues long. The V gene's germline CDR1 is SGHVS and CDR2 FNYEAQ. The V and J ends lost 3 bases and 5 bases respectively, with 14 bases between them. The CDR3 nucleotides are TGTGCCAGCAGCTTTACGGGAGAACAGGACGAGCAGTACTTC. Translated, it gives CASSFTGEQDEQYF.

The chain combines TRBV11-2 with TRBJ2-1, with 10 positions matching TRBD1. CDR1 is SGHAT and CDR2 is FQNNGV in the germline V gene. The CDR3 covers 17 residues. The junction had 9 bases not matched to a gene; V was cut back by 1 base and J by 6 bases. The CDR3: CASSLGNRGQGSNEQFF. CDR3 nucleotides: TGTGCCAGCAGCTTAGGGAACAGGGGACAGGGGAGCAATGAGCAGTTCTTC.

CDR3 in amino acids: CASSIGPLWTNGYTF. CDR3 nucleotide sequence: TGTGCCAGCTCAATCGGACCGCTGTGGACTAATGGCTACACCTTC. The chain links TRBV18 to TRBJ1-2; D is unresolved. V gave up 5 bases and J gave up 6 bases, with 19 bases separating them. CDR1 and CDR2 from the germline V gene are KGHSH and LQKENI. This CDR3 is 15 amino acids long.

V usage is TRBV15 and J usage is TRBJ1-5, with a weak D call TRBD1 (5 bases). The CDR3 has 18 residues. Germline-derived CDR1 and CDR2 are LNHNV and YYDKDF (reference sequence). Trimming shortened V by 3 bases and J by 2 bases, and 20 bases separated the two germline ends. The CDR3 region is CATSSRNGGGLRNQPQHF. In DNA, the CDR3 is TGTGCCACCAGCAGTAGAAATGGGGGTGGTCTACGCAATCAGCCCCAGCATTTT.

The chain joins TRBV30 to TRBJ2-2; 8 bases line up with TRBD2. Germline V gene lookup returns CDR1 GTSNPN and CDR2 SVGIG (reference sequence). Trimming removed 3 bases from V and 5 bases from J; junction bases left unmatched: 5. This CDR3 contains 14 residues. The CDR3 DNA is TGTGCCTGGAGACTGGCTAGCGGGACCGGGGAGCTGTTTTTT. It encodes CAWRLASGTGELFF.

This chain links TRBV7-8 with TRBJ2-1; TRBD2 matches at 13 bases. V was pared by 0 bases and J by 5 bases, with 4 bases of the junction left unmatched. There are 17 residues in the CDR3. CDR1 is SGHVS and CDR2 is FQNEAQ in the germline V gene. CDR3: CASSLARTSGSNNEQFF. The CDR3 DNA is TGTGCCAGCAGCTTAGCTCGGACTAGCGGGAGTAACAATGAGCAGTTCTTC.

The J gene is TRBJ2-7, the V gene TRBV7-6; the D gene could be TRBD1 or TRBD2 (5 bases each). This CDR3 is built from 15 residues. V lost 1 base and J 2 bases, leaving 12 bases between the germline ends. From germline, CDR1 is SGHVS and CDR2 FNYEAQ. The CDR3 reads CASSLEVGTTYEQYF. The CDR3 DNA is TGTGCCAGCAGCTTAGAAGTAGGGACCACCTACGAGCAGTACTTC. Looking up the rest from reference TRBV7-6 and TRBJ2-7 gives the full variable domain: GAGVSQSPRYKVTKRGQDVALRCDPISGHVSLYWYRQALGQGPEFLTYFNYEAQQDKSGLPNDRFSAERPEGSISTLTIQRTEQRDSAMYRCASSLEVGTTYEQYFGPGTRLTVT.

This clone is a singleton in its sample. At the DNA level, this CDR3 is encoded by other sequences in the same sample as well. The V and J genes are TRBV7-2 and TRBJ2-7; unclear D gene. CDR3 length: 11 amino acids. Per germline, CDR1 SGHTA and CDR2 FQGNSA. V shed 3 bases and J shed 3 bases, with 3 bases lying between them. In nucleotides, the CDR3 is TGTGCCAGCAGCTTTAGCTACGAGCAGTACTTC. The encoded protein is CASSFSYEQYF.

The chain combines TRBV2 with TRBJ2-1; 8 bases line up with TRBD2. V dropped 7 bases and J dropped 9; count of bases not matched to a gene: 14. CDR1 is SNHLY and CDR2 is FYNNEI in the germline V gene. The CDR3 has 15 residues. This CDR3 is CASTGGTSNLGEQFF. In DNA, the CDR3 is TGTGCCAGCACGGGGGGGACCTCCAACCTGGGTGAGCAGTTCTTC.

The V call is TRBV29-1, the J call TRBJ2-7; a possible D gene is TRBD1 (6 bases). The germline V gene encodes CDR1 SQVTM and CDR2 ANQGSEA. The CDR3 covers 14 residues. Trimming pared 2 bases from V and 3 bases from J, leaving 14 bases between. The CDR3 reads CSVESGDKFYEQYF. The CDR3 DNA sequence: TGCAGCGTTGAATCAGGGGACAAGTTCTACGAGCAGTACTTC.

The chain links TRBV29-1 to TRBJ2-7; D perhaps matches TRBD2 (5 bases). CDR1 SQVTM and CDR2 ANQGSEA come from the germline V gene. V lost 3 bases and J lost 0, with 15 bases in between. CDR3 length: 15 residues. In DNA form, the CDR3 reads TGCAGCGTTGACCGCCGCGGGCAAGGCTCCTACGAGCAGTACTTC. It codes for CSVDRRGQGSYEQYF.

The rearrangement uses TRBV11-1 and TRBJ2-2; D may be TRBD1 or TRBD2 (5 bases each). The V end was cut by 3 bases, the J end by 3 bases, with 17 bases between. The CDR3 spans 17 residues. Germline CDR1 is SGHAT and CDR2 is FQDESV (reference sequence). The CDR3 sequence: CASSLRGAGRDTGELFF. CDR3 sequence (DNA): TGTGCCAGCAGCTTGAGGGGCGCGGGCCGAGACACCGGGGAGCTGTTTTTT.

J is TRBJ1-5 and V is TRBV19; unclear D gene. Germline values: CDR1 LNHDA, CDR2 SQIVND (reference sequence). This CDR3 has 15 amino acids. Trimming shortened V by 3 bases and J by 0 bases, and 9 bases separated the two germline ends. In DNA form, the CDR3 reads TGTGCCAGTAGTATCGAACAGAATAGCAATCAGCCCCAGCATTTT. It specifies CASSIEQNSNQPQHF. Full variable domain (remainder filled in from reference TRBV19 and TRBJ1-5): DGGITQSPKYLFRKEGQNVTLSCEQNLNHDAMYWYRQDPGQGLRLIYYSQIVNDFQKGDIAEGYSVSREKKESFPLTVTSAQKNPTAFYLCASSIEQNSNQPQHFGDGTRLSIL.

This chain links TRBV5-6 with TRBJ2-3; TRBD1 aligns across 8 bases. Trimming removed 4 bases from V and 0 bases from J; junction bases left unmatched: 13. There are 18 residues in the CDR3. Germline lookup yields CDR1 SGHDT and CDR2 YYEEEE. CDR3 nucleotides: TGTGCCAGCAGCCCAACCGGGACAGGTTACTCTAGCACAGATACGCAGTATTTT. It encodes CASSPTGTGYSSTDTQYF.